The clone carrying this TCR beta chain has a count of ten or more. The data were obtained in a study of regulatory T cells in long-lasting Graves disease. V lost 7 bases and J 4 bases, leaving 20 bases between the germline ends. Germline V gene data show CDR1 as MNHEY and CDR2 as SMNVEV (reference sequence). This CDR3 is built from 16 residues. HTBI primers from iRepertoire and Arm-PCR of CDR3 regions yielded the TCR beta libraries. As handled by the study authors: From all samples, identification returned over 11 TRBJ and roughly 65 TRBV segments. TCRdb redid the calling of the multiplex PCR reads with MiXCR, one entry per CDR3 protein. V and J calls and clone size were set by TCRdb, not the authors. The sample comprises a few hundred thousand distinct CDR3 sequences, less than 15% of which are singletons, and about 10% rests with the top ten. Documented time point: newly diagnosed GD, antithyroid drugs for less than 3 months. The TCR library was made from RNA extracted from PBMCs.

These data were also reused for a study on T cells in Graves' hyperthyroidism and ophthalmopathy. From that second work: Stable Graves' hyperthyroidism meant no ophthalmopathy progression within 18 months.

The sequence was obtained from a man in his thirties or forties with Graves disease. The sample consisted of peripheral blood mononuclear cells (PBMCs), taken at new diagnosis, from a patient treated with antithyroid drugs. The chain employs TRBV27 and TRBJ2-1, with D possibly matching TRBD1 (6 bases). CDR3 sequence (DNA): TGTGCCAGCACCTCCTACTTCAGGGGCTCGTACAATGAGCAGTTCTTC. Translating gives CASTSYFRGSYNEQFF.